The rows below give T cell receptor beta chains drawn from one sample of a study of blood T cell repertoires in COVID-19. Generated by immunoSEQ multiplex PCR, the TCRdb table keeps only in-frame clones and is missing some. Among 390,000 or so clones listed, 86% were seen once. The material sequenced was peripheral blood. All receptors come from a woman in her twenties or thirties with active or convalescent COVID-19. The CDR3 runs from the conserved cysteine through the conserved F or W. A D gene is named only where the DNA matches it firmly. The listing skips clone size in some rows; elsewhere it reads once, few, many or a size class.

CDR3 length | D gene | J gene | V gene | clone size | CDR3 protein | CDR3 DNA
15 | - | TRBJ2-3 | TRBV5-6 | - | CASSLGASSTDTQYF | TGTGCCAGCAGCTTGGGGGCTAGCAGCACAGATACGCAGTATTTT
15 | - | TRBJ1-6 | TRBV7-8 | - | CASSQRTTENSPLHF | TGTGCCAGCAGCCAAAGGACTACGGAGAATTCACCCCTCCACTTT
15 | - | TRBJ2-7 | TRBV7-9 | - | CASSLPPDTSYEQYF | TGTGCCAGCAGCTTACCCCCCGACACCTCCTACGAGCAGTACTTC
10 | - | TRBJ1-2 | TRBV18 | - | CASSPREDTF | TGTGCCAGCTCACCAAGGGAGGACACCTTC
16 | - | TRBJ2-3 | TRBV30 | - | CAWSHRVARGTDTQYF | TGTGCCTGGAGTCACAGGGTAGCGAGAGGCACAGATACGCAGTATTTT
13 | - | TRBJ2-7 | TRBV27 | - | CASSWTETYEQYF | TGTGCCAGCAGCTGGACAGAAACCTACGAGCAGTACTTC
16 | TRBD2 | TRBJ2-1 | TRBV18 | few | CASSRPSGGIYNEQFF | TGTGCCAGCTCACGGCCTAGCGGGGGGATATACAATGAGCAGTTCTTC
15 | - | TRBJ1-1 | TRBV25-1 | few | CASSEGTLRGAEAFF | TGTGCCAGCAGTGAAGGGACACTTAGGGGAGCTGAAGCTTTCTTT
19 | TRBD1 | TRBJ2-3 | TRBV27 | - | CASSSLDRGSGAGTDTQYF | TGTGCCAGCAGTTCGTTGGACAGGGGCAGCGGGGCCGGCACAGATACGCAGTATTTT
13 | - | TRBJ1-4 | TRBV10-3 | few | CAISEGGFEKLFF | TGTGCCATCAGTGAGGGAGGGTTTGAAAAACTGTTTTTT
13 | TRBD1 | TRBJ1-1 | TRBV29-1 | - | CSVGTGSGTEAFF | TGCAGCGTTGGGACAGGGAGTGGGACTGAAGCTTTCTTT
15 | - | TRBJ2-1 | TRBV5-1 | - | CASSLEQGRSNEQFF | TGCGCCAGCAGCTTGGAACAGGGTAGGAGCAATGAGCAGTTCTTC
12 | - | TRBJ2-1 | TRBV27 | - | CASSPTGEEQFF | TGTGCCAGCAGTCCGACGGGAGAAGAGCAGTTCTTC
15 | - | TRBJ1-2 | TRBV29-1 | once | CSVERVTGTNYGYTF | TGCAGCGTTGAACGGGTTACAGGGACTAACTATGGCTACACCTTC
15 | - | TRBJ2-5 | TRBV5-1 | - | CASSSQTGTVETQYF | TGCGCCAGCAGCTCCCAAACAGGGACCGTTGAGACCCAGTACTTC
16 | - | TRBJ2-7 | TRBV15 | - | CATSTGEELADYEQYF | TGTGCCACCAGCACCGGGGAGGAACTAGCAGACTACGAGCAGTACTTC
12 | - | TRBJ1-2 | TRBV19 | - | CASSSGEYGYTF | TGTGCCAGTAGTTCGGGGGAATATGGCTACACCTTC
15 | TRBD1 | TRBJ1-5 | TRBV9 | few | CASSAGQGVGQPQHF | TGTGCCAGCAGCGCTGGACAGGGGGTAGGTCAGCCCCAGCATTTT